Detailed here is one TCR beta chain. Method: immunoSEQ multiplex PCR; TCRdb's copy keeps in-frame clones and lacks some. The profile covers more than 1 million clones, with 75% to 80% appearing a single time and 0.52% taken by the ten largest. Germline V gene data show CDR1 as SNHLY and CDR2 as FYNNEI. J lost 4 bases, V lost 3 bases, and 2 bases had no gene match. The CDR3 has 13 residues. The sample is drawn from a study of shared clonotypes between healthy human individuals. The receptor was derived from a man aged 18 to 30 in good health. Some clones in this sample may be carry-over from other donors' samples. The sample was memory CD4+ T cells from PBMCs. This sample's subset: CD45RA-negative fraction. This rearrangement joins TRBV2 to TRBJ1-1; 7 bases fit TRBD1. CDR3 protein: CASSDDRVTEAFF. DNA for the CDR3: TGTGCCAGCAGTGATGACAGGGTCACTGAAGCTTTCTTT. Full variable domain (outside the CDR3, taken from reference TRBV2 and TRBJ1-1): EPEVTQTPSHQVTQMGQEVILRCVPISNHLYFYWYRQILGQKVEFLVSFYNNEISEKSEIFDDQFSVERPDGSNFTLKIRSTKLEDSAMYFCASSDDRVTEAFFGQGTRLTVV.